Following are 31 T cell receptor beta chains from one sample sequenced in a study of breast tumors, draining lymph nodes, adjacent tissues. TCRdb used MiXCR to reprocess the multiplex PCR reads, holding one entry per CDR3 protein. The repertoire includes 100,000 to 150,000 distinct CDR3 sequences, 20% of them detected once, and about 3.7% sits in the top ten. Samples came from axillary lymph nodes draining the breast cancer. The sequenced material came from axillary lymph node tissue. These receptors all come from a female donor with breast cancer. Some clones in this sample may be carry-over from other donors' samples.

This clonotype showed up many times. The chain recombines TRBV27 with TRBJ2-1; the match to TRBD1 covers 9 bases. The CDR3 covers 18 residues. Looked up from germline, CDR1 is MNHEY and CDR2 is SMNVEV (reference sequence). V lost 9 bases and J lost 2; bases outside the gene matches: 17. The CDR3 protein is CARRTPTNRGLTYNEQFF. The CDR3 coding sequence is TGTGCCAGGCGGACCCCAACGAACAGGGGGCTGACCTACAATGAGCAGTTCTTC.

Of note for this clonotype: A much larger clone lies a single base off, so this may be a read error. CDR3 sequence (DNA): TGTGCCAGCAGCGTTCGGGGTGGGAGGGGAAACACCATATATTTT. It specifies CASSVRGGRGNTIYF. The rearrangement uses TRBV9 and TRBJ1-3; D not resolved. This CDR3 region has 15 residues. The V and J ends lost 2 bases and 4 bases respectively, with 13 bases between them. CDR1 and CDR2 (germline): SGDLS, YYNGEE.

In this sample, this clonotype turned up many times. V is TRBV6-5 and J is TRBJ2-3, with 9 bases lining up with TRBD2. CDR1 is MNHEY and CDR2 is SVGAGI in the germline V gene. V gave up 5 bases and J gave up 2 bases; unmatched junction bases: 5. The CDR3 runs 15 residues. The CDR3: CASSDKRGDTDTQYF. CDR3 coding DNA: TGTGCCAGCAGTGACAAGCGGGGGGACACAGATACGCAGTATTTT.

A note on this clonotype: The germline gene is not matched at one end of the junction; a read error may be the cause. The CDR3 region is CAWGVPGQVSTDTQYF. The CDR3 region has the DNA TGTGCCTGGGGTGTCCCGGGACAGGTTAGCACAGATACGCAGTATTTT. The chain joins TRBV30 to TRBJ2-3; 8 positions agree with TRBD1. Germline CDR1 reads GTSNPN; CDR2 reads SVGIG (reference sequence). The CDR3 spans 16 residues.

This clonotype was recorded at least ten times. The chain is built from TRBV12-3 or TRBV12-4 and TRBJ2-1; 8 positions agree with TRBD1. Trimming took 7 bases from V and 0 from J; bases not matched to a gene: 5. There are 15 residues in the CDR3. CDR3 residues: CASIRTGSSYNEQFF. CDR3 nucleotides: TGTGCCAGCATCCGGACAGGGAGCTCCTACAATGAGCAGTTCTTC.

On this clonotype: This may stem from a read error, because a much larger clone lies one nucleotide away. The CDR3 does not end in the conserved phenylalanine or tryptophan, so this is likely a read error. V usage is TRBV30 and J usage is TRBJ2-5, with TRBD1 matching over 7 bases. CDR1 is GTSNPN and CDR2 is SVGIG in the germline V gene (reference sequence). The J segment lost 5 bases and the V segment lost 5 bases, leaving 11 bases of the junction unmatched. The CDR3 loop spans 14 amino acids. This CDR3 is CAWGGGQLGETQYL. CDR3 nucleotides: TGTGCCTGGGGTGGGGGACAGCTCGGGGAGACCCAGTACCTC.

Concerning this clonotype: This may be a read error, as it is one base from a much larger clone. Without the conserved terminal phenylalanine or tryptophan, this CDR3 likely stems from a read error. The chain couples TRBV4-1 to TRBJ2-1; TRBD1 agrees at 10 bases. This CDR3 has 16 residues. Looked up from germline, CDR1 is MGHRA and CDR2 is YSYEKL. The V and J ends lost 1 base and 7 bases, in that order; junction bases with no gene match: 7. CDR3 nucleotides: TGCGCCAGCAGCCAAGTACGACAGGGGGCGAGGAATGAGCAGTTCCTC. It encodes CASSQVRQGARNEQFL.

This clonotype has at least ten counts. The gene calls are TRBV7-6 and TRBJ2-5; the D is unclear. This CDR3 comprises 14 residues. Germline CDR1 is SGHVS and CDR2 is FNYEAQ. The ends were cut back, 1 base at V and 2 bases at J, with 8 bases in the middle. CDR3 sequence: CASSLVGEQETQYF. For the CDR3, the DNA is TGTGCCAGCAGCTTAGTGGGTGAACAAGAGACCCAGTACTTC.

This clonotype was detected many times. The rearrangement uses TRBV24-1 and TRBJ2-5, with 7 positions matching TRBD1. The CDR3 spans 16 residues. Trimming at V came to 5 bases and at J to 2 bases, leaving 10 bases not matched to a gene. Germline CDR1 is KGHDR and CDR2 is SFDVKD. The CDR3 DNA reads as TGTGCCACCAGTGCCGACAGGGAAGTCTCACAAGAGACCCAGTACTTC. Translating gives CATSADREVSQETQYF.

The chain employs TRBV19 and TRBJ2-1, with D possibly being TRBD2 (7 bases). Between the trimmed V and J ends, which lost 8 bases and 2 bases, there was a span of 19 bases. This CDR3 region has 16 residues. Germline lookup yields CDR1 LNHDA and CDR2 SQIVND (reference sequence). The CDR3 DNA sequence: TGTGCCAGTCTAGGGGGGGGGAGAGTAACCTACAATGAGCAGTTCTTC. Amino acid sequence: CASLGGGRVTYNEQFF.

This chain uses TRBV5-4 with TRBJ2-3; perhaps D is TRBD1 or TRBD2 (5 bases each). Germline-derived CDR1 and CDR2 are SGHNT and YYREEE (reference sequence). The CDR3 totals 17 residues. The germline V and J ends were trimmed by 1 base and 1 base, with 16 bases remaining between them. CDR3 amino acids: CASSLLGAEDGTDTQYF. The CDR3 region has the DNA TGTGCCAGCAGCTTGCTTGGGGCGGAGGACGGCACAGATACGCAGTATTTT.

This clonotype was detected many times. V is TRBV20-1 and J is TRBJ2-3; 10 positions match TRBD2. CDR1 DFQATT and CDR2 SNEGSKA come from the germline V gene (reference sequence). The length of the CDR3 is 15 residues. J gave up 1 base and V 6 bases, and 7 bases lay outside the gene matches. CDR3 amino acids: CSAEKRGGGTDTQYF. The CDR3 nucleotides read TGCAGTGCCGAGAAGCGGGGGGGCGGCACAGATACGCAGTATTTT.

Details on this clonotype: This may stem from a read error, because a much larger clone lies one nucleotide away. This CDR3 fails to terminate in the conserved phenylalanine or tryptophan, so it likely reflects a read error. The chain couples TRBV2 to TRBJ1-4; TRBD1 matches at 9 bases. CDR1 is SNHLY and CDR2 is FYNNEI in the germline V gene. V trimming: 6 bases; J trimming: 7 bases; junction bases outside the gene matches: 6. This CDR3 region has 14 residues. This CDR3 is CASRDPGQGEKLFL. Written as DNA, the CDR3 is TGTGCCAGCAGAGATCCGGGACAGGGTGAAAAACTGTTTCTT.

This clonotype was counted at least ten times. The CDR3 DNA sequence: TGTGCCAGCAGCTTGGGACTAGCGAACACCGGGGAGCTGTTTTTT. It translates to CASSLGLANTGELFF. V gene TRBV11-1 combines with J gene TRBJ2-2; TRBD2 aligns across 8 bases. V lost 3 bases and J lost 0; bases outside the gene matches: 0. CDR1 and CDR2 (germline): SGHAT, FQDESV (reference sequence). CDR3 size: 15 residues.

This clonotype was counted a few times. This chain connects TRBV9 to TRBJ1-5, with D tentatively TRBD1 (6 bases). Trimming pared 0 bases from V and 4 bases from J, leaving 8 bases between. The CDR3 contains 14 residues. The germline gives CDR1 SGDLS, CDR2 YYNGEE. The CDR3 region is CASSVEGGNQPQHF. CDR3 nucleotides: TGTGCCAGCAGCGTAGAGGGGGGAAATCAGCCCCAGCATTTT.

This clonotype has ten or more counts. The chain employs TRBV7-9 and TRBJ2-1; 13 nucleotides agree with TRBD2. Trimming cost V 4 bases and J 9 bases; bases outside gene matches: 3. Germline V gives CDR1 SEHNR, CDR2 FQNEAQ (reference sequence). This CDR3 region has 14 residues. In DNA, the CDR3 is TGTGCCAGCAGCTCCGGGACTAGCGGGACTGAGCAGTTCTTC. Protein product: CASSSGTSGTEQFF.

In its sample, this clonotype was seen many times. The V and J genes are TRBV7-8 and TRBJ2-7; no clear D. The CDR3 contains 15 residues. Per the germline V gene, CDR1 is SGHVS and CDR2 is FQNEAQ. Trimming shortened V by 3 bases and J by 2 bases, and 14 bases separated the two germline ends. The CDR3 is CASSFSGRAPYEQYF. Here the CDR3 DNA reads TGTGCCAGCAGCTTTTCAGGTCGCGCTCCCTACGAGCAGTACTTC.

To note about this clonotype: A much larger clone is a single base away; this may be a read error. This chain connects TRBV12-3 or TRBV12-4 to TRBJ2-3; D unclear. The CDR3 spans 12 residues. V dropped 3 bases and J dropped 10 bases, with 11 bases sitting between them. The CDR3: CASSFDRVAQYF. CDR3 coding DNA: TGTGCCAGCAGTTTCGATCGAGTTGCGCAGTATTTT.

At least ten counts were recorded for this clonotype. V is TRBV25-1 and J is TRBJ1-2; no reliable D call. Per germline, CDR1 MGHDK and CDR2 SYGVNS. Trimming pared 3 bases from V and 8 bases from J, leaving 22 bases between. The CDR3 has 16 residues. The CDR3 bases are TGTGCCAGCAGTGACCCTCGGGCAGGCCTTTTGAGCGGCTACACCTTC. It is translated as CASSDPRAGLLSGYTF.

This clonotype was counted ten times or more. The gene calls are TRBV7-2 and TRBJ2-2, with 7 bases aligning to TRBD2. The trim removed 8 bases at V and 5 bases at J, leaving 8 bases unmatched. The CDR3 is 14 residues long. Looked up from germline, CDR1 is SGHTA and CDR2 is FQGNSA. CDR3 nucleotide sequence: TGTGCCAGCGTATATCGGGGAGGGACCGGGGAGCTGTTTTTT. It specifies CASVYRGGTGELFF. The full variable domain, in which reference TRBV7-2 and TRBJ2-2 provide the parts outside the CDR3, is GAGVSQSPSNKVTEKGKDVELRCDPISGHTALYWYRQSLGQGLEFLIYFQGNSAPDKSGLPSDRFSAERTGGSVSTLTIQRTQQEDSAVYLCASVYRGGTGELFFGEGSRLTVL.

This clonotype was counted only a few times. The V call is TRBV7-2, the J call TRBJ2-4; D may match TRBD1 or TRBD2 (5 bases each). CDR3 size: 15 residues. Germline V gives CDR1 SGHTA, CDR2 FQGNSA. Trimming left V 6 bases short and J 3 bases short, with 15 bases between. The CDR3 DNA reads TGTGCCAGCAGACTCGGGACCGTGGGCAAAAACATTCAGTACTTC. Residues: CASRLGTVGKNIQYF. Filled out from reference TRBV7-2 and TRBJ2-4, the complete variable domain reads GAGVSQSPSNKVTEKGKDVELRCDPISGHTALYWYRQSLGQGLEFLIYFQGNSAPDKSGLPSDRFSAERTGGSVSTLTIQRTQQEDSAVYLCASRLGTVGKNIQYFGAGTRLSVL.

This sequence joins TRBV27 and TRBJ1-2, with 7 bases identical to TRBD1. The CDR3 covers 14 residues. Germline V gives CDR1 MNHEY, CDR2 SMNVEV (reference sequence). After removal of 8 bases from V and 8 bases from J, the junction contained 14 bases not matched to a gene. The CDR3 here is CASGQHRDRGGYTF. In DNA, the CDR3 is TGTGCCAGCGGGCAGCACCGGGACAGAGGGGGCTACACCTTC.

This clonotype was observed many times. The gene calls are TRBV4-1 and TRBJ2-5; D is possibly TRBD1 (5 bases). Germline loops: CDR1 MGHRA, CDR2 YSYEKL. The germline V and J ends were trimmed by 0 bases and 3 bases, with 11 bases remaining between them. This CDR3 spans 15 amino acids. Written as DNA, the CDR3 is TGCGCCAGCAGCCAAGAGGGGCACAAGAAAGAGACCCAGTACTTC. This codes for CASSQEGHKKETQYF.

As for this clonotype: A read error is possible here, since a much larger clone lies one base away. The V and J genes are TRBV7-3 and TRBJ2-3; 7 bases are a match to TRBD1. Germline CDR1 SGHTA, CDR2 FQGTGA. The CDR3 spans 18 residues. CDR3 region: CASSLTGKTGWGADTRYF. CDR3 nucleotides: TGTGCCAGCAGCTTAACGGGAAAGACAGGGTGGGGCGCAGATACGCGGTATTTT.

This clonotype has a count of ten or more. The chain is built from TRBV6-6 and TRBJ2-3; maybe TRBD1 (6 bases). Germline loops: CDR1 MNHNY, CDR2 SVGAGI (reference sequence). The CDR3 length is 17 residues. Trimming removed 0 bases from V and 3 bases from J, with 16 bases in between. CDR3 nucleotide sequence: TGTGCCAGCAGTTACTCTTCCGGGGTGAGGGGGACAGATACGCAGTATTTT. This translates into CASSYSSGVRGTDTQYF.

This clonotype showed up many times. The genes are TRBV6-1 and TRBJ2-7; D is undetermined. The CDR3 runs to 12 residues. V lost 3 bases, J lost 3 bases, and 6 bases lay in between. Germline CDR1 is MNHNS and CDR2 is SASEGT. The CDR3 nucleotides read TGTGCCAGCAGTGACCCGTACTACGAGCAGTACTTC. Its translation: CASSDPYYEQYF.

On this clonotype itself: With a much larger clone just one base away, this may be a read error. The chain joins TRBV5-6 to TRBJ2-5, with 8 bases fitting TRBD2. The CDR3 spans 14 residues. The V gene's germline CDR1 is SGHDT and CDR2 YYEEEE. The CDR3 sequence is CAGSSRGGLETQYF. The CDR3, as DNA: TGTGCCGGCAGCTCACGCGGGGGGCTGGAGACCCAGTACTTC.

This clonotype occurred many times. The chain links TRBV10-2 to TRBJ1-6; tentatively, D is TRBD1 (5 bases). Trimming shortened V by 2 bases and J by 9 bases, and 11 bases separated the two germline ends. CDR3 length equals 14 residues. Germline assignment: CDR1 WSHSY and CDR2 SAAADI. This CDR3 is CASSEQGWGSPLHF. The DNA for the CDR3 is TGCGCCAGCAGTGAGCAGGGCTGGGGTTCACCCCTCCACTTT.

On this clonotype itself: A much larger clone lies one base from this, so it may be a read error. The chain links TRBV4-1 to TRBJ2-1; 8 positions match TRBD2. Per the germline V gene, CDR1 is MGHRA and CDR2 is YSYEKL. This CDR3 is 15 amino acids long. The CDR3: CASSQGSGSWDEQSF. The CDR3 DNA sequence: TGCGCCAGCAGCCAAGGAAGCGGGAGTTGGGATGAGCAGTCCTTC.

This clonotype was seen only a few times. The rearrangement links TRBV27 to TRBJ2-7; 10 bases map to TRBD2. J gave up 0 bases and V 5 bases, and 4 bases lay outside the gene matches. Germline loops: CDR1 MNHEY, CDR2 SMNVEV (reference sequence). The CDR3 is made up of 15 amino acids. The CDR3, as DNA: TGTGCCAGCAGTCAAAGCGGGAGGGCCTCCTACGAGCAGTACTTC. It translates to CASSQSGRASYEQYF.

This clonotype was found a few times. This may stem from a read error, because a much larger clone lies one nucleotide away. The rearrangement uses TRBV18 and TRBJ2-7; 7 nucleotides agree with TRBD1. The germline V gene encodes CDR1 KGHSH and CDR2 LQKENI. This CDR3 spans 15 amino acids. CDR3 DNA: TGTGCCAGCTCACCAGCACAGGGGACCTCCTACGAGCAGTCCTTC. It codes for CASSPAQGTSYEQSF.